One TCR beta chain is described in this entry. A split of CD4+ cells into CD45RA+ naive and CD45RA-negative memory subsets was performed. The data originate from a study of shared clonotypes between healthy human individuals. Execution of the assay was at deep level. On sorted subsets, replicate PCRs used approximately 200 ng DNA, or 30,000 or so T cell genomes. TCRdb's copy holds only in-frame clones and misses some; the assay was immunoSEQ multiplex PCR. In the table there are 950,000 to 1,300,000 clones, 75% of which are singletons. CDR1 LNHDA and CDR2 SQIVND come from the germline V gene (reference sequence). V was cut by 5 bases and J by 7 bases, with 15 bases left in between. This CDR3 is 14 amino acids long.

The sample was memory CD4+ T cells sorted from blood. The subset denotes: CD45RA-negative fraction. The chain joins TRBV19 to TRBJ2-1; D unresolved. The sequence was collected from a man between 18 and 29 years old in good health. CDR3 loop: CASSPPGLSNEQFF. The CDR3 DNA follows: TGTGCCAGTAGTCCACCGGGCCTCTCTAATGAGCAGTTCTTC.